The next 5 T cell receptor beta chains were all read from a single sample in a study of cytomegalovirus exposure and HLA in healthy donors. Researchers ran the PCR with 60 Vbeta and 13 Jbeta primers. Clones were sequenced by immunoSEQ multiplex PCR, and TCRdb holds only the in-frame ones, with some missing. The sample yields around 190,000 clones, about four fifths seen once. The sample taken for sequencing was PBMCs. The receptors come from a woman aged 40 to 50 in good health and CMV-seronegative.

V gene TRBV4-1 combines with J gene TRBJ2-7, with 8 nucleotides matching TRBD2. Trimming at V came to 2 bases and at J to 4 bases, leaving 13 bases not matched to a gene. The CDR3 has 17 residues. Germline lookup yields CDR1 MGHRA and CDR2 YSYEKL. DNA of the CDR3: TGCGCCAGCAGCCAACTCCTCACCCCGGGGGGGGCTTACGAGCAGTACTTC. Amino acid sequence: CASSQLLTPGGAYEQYF.

The chain joins TRBV10-3 to TRBJ2-7, with D possibly being TRBD1 (6 bases). CDR1 is ENHRY and CDR2 is SYGVKD in the germline V gene. The CDR3 is made up of 12 amino acids. V was clipped by 5 bases and J by 6 bases, with 11 bases between them. The CDR3 sequence is CAISRTDSEQYF. The CDR3 nucleotides are TGTGCCATCAGTCGGACAGATTCCGAGCAGTACTTC.

In this sample, this clone turned up once. The rearrangement links TRBV19 to TRBJ2-6, with D possibly matching TRBD2 (6 bases). V was cut by 9 bases and J by 12 bases, with 9 bases left in between. The CDR3 has 10 amino acids. Germline CDR1 is LNHDA and CDR2 is SQIVND (reference sequence). The CDR3 protein is CASGGAVLTF. Written as DNA, the CDR3 is TGTGCCAGCGGCGGGGCCGTCCTGACTTTC.

This clone was counted a single time. J is TRBJ1-5 and V is TRBV7-9; 9 positions match TRBD1. Germline CDR1 reads SEHNR; CDR2 reads FQNEAQ (reference sequence). With 4 bases clipped from V and 6 bases from J, the junction kept 10 bases outside the gene matches. The CDR3 is made up of 16 amino acids. The CDR3, as DNA: TGTGCCAGCAGCTCGGGCCGGACAGGGGAGATTCAGCCCCAGCATTTT. Encoded protein: CASSSGRTGEIQPQHF.

This chain links TRBV2 with TRBJ1-5; no reliable D call. CDR1 is SNHLY, CDR2 FYNNEI, per germline. The CDR3 extends over 15 amino acids. Trimming took off 4 bases at V and 2 bases at J, with 12 bases between the two ends. The CDR3 coding sequence is TGTGCCAGCAGTGTGCACCCATCGGGCAATCAGCCCCAGCATTTT. Amino acids: CASSVHPSGNQPQHF.